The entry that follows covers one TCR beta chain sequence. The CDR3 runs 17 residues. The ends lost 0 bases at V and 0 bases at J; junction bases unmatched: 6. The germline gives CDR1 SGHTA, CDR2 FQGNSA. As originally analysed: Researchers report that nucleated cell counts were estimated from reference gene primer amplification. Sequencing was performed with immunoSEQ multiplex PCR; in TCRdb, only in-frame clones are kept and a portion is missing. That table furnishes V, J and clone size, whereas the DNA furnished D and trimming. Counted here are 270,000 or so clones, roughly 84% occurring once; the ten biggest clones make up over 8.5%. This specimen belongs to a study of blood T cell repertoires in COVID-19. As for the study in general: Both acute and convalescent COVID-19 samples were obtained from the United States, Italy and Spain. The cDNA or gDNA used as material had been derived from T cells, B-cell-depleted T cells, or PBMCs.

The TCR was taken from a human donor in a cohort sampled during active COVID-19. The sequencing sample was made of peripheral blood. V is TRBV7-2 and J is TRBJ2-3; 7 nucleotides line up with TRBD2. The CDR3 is CASSLAGAGSSTDTQYF. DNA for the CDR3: TGTGCCAGCAGCTTAGCAGGAGCGGGGTCTAGCACAGATACGCAGTATTTT.